The 30 T cell receptor beta chains given below trace back to one sample, sequenced in a study of identical twins. TCRdb recomputed calls from the 5' RACE reads with MiXCR, one row per CDR3 protein. The sample carries a few hundred thousand distinct CDR3 sequences, more than 9% recorded once. The same specimen was also included in a second study, on yellow fever vaccine responses in identical twins.

Material for sequencing was PBMCs. Every receptor here comes from a young woman in good health.

The sample holds many counts of this clonotype. The chain employs TRBV20-1 and TRBJ2-5; D remains unclear. Germline CDR1 is DFQATT and CDR2 is SNEGSKA (reference sequence). Trimming left V 1 base short and J 5 bases short, with 20 bases between. There are 16 residues in the CDR3. The CDR3: CSARGRSPWGGETQYF. CDR3 coding DNA: TGCAGTGCTAGAGGGCGTTCCCCTTGGGGTGGTGAGACCCAGTACTTC.

This clonotype was seen a handful of times. The chain joins TRBV6-2 or TRBV6-3 to TRBJ2-2; a weak D match, TRBD2 (6 bases). Germline V CDR1 and CDR2: MNHEY, SVGEGT. V was trimmed by 4 bases and J by 5 bases, leaving 11 bases between them. This CDR3 is built from 14 residues. Here the CDR3 DNA reads TGTGCCAGCAGTTCGGCAGGGAGGACCGGGGAGCTGTTTTTT. It specifies CASSSAGRTGELFF.

This chain connects TRBV7-9 to TRBJ1-3; a possible D gene is TRBD1 (5 bases). The CDR3 is 14 residues long. Germline lookup yields CDR1 SEHNR and CDR2 FQNEAQ (reference sequence). The ends were cut back, 2 bases at V and 4 bases at J, with 9 bases in the middle. CDR3 protein: CASSLPGVGNTIYF. In DNA, the CDR3 is TGTGCCAGCAGCTTACCGGGGGTCGGAAACACCATATATTTT. Complete variable domain (other parts from reference TRBV7-9 and TRBJ1-3): DTGVSQNPRHKITKRGQNVTFRCDPISEHNRLYWYRQTLGQGPEFLTYFQNEAQLEKSRLLSDRFSAERPKGSFSTLEIQRTEQGDSAMYLCASSLPGVGNTIYFGEGSWLTVV.

V and J are TRBV6-2 or TRBV6-3 and TRBJ2-1, with D possibly TRBD2 on 6 matching bases. The V and J ends lost 6 bases and 8 bases respectively, with 11 bases between them. CDR3 length: 12 residues. From germline, CDR1 is MNHEY and CDR2 SVGEGT. CDR3 sequence (DNA): TGTGCCAGCAGCCAACTAGCCCATGAGCAGTTCTTC. Protein product: CASSQLAHEQFF.

This clonotype was seen only a few times. V usage is TRBV7-9 and J usage is TRBJ2-7; no reliable D call. Trimming stripped 0 bases from V and 1 base from J, with 10 bases between. The CDR3 contains 15 residues. Per the germline V gene, CDR1 is SEHNR and CDR2 is FQNEAQ (reference sequence). The CDR3 sequence is CASSLAGPGSYEQYF. In DNA form, the CDR3 reads TGTGCCAGCAGCTTAGCTGGGCCGGGTTCCTACGAGCAGTACTTC.

This rearrangement joins TRBV12-3 or TRBV12-4 to TRBJ2-7; D is tentatively TRBD1 or TRBD2 (6 bases each). This CDR3 contains 17 residues. Trimming left V 3 bases short and J 2 bases short, with 20 bases between. The CDR3 region is CASSFEVMGGATYEQYF. The CDR3 region has the DNA TGTGCCAGCAGTTTTGAGGTTATGGGGGGCGCGACCTACGAGCAGTACTTC.

The chain couples TRBV20-1 to TRBJ1-5; D gene unclear. Germline CDR1 reads DFQATT; CDR2 reads SNEGSKA (reference sequence). V gave up 3 bases and J gave up 8 bases, with 14 bases separating them. The CDR3 covers 13 residues. The CDR3 DNA reads as TGCAGTGCTAGTTATCTGGGTGGTGAGCCCCAGCATTTT. Its translation: CSASYLGGEPQHF.

The V gene is TRBV6-2 or TRBV6-3, the J gene TRBJ2-7, with D perhaps TRBD1 (5 bases). Trimming pared 0 bases from V and 0 bases from J, leaving 15 bases between. The CDR3 is 17 amino acids. The germline CDR1 and CDR2 sequences are MNHEY and SVGEGT. The CDR3 bases are TGTGCCAGCAGTTACTCACGAGAAGGGGTTGCCTCCTACGAGCAGTACTTC. It yields the protein CASSYSREGVASYEQYF.

This clonotype came up a few times. A single base separates this from a much larger clone, so it may be a read error. This chain links TRBV6-5 with TRBJ2-1; perhaps TRBD2 as D (5 bases). The CDR3 is 11 residues long. Trimming shortened V by 5 bases and J by 7 bases, and 6 bases separated the two germline ends. CDR1 is MNHEY and CDR2 is SVGAGI in the germline V gene. The CDR3 sequence is CASSGGNEQFF. The CDR3 DNA is TGTGCCAGCAGTGGCGGGAATGAGCAGTTCTTC.

This clonotype was picked up many times. The chain links TRBV29-1 to TRBJ2-1; possible D gene TRBD1, 6 bases. The CDR3 runs to 14 residues. Between the trimmed V and J ends, which lost 5 bases and 2 bases, there was a span of 13 bases. CDR1 and CDR2 from the germline V gene are SQVTM and ANQGSEA. CDR3 bases: TGCAGCGTTTCGTTTGGGGGCGCCTACAATGAGCAGTTCTTC. Translation gives CSVSFGGAYNEQFF.

This clonotype was recorded at least ten times. The chain employs TRBV7-2 and TRBJ2-1; a possible D gene is TRBD1 (6 bases). The CDR3 has 16 amino acids. Trimming removed 3 bases at V and 5 bases at J, with 17 bases between. CDR1 and CDR2 (germline): SGHTA, FQGNSA. In DNA, the CDR3 is TGTGCCAGCAGCTTGAATCCCCGGGACACGCACAATGAGCAGTTCTTC. Translated, it gives CASSLNPRDTHNEQFF.

This clonotype was found a few times. The chain joins TRBV7-3 to TRBJ2-5, with 11 bases matching TRBD1. Germline values: CDR1 SGHTA, CDR2 FQGTGA. This CDR3 has 16 residues. Trimming removed 4 bases from V and 5 bases from J; junction bases left unmatched: 9. The DNA for the CDR3 is TGTGCCAGCAGCTCCGGAGGGGACAGGGGGGATGAGACCCAGTACTTC. Its protein product is CASSSGGDRGDETQYF.

The CDR3 is CASSLSRTGGKLFF. In DNA, the CDR3 is TGTGCCAGCAGTTTATCCCGGACGGGAGGAAAACTGTTTTTT. The rearrangement uses TRBV27 and TRBJ1-4; D unresolved. Deletions cut 0 bases from V and 10 bases from J, with 12 bases between. Germline V gives CDR1 MNHEY, CDR2 SMNVEV (reference sequence). The CDR3 sequence is 14 residues long.

This clonotype has a handful of counts. This chain uses TRBV9 with TRBJ2-3, with D possibly TRBD2 on 6 matching bases. Per the germline V gene, CDR1 is SGDLS and CDR2 is YYNGEE. The CDR3 totals 14 residues. Trimming shortened V by 3 bases and J by 8 bases, and 16 bases separated the two germline ends. The CDR3 spells CASSDQAARGTQYF. The CDR3 DNA is TGTGCCAGCAGCGACCAAGCAGCGCGGGGTACGCAGTATTTT.

This sequence joins TRBV21-1 and TRBJ2-7; the table's D call, TRBD1, has no DNA check behind it. TRBV21-1 is marked as a pseudogene. This CDR3 has 16 amino acids. The CDR3, as DNA: TGTGCCAGCAGCATAAAGGGACAGGGTAATTCCTACGAGCAGTACTTC. This codes for CASSIKGQGNSYEQYF.

This clonotype was found a few times. The CDR3 DNA sequence: TGTGCCACCCTGATAAGAGCGGGGGGGCCCGCAGATACGCAGTATTTT. Translated, it gives CATLIRAGGPADTQYF. V usage is TRBV6-1 and J usage is TRBJ2-3, with 10 bases identical to TRBD2. The V segment lost 10 bases and the J segment 4 bases; nucleotides outside the gene matches: 14. The CDR3 covers 16 residues. Germline CDR1 is MNHNS and CDR2 is SASEGT.

This clonotype has a count of ten or more. This chain links TRBV6-5 with TRBJ2-7, with 10 bases that match TRBD1. The CDR3 length is 14 residues. The V and J ends lost 5 bases and 3 bases, in that order; junction bases with no gene match: 4. From germline, CDR1 is MNHEY and CDR2 SVGAGI. Here the CDR3 reads CASSTRTGGYEQYF. As DNA, the CDR3 is TGTGCCAGCAGTACTCGGACAGGGGGCTACGAGCAGTACTTC.

There are a few counts of this clonotype. This chain joins TRBV27 and TRBJ1-2; no reliable D call. Trimming shortened V by 2 bases and J by 2 bases, and 18 bases separated the two germline ends. There are 17 residues in the CDR3. The germline V gene encodes CDR1 MNHEY and CDR2 SMNVEV (reference sequence). This CDR3 is CASSLQGAARRNYGYTF. CDR3 nucleotide sequence: TGTGCCAGCAGTTTACAAGGCGCAGCCAGGCGAAACTATGGCTACACCTTC.

The sample holds a few counts of this clonotype. The V and J genes are TRBV5-4 and TRBJ2-5; TRBD2 agrees at 8 bases. Germline loops: CDR1 SGHNT, CDR2 YYREEE (reference sequence). Trimming at V came to 1 base and at J to 1 base, leaving 6 bases not matched to a gene. There are 16 residues in the CDR3. The DNA of the CDR3 is TGTGCCAGCAGCTTGCCTCTAGCGGGCTCCCAAGAGACCCAGTACTTC. This sequence encodes CASSLPLAGSQETQYF.

V is TRBV10-3 and J is TRBJ2-1; D is uncertain. CDR3 length: 13 residues. The V and J ends lost 11 bases and 8 bases respectively, with 19 bases between them. The germline V gene encodes CDR1 ENHRY and CDR2 SYGVKD. In nucleotides, the CDR3 is TGTGCCGCCGCGGAAATATCAGGCCATGAGCAGTTCTTC. Translating gives CAAAEISGHEQFF.

V and J are TRBV24-1 and TRBJ2-2; the match to TRBD1 covers 9 bases. The germline CDR1 and CDR2 sequences are KGHDR and SFDVKD. V was pared by 3 bases and J by 3 bases, with 7 bases of the junction left unmatched. The CDR3 spans 17 residues. The CDR3 spells CATSDTGTGKDTGELFF. The CDR3 bases are TGTGCCACCAGTGATACCGGGACAGGGAAGGACACCGGGGAGCTGTTTTTT.

The rearrangement uses TRBV12-3 or TRBV12-4 and TRBJ2-3; D uncertain. Trimming took 5 bases from V and 1 from J, leaving 13 bases between them. The CDR3 sequence is 15 residues long. The CDR3 region is CASSPWRSRTDTQYF. The CDR3 DNA is TGTGCCAGCAGTCCCTGGCGGAGCCGCACAGATACGCAGTATTTT.

This clonotype was counted a few times. The rearrangement joins TRBV20-1 to TRBJ1-1, with D uncertain. Germline V gene sequence: CDR1 DFQATT, CDR2 SNEGSKA (reference sequence). There are 15 residues in the CDR3. V dropped 3 bases and J dropped 1 base, with 15 bases sitting between them. CDR3 protein: CSARPPGLRNTEAFF. The CDR3 nucleotides are TGCAGTGCTAGGCCACCGGGCCTTCGGAACACTGAAGCTTTCTTT.

This clonotype was counted only a few times. This chain uses TRBV12-3 or TRBV12-4 with TRBJ2-3; 12 bases fit TRBD2. This CDR3 has 15 residues. The V gene end was trimmed by 5 bases and the J gene end by 5 bases; junction bases not matched to a gene: 5. CDR3 nucleotides: TGTGCCAGCAGTCCCGGGGGACTAGCGGGAGATACGCAGTATTTT. Amino acids: CASSPGGLAGDTQYF.

V and J are TRBV5-4 and TRBJ2-5; possible D gene TRBD1, 6 bases. The CDR3 loop spans 15 amino acids. Germline values: CDR1 SGHNT, CDR2 YYREEE (reference sequence). The V end lost 2 bases, the J end lost 5 bases, and 16 bases lay between the germline ends. CDR3 loop: CASSLPQAGAETQYF. The CDR3 nucleotides read TGTGCCAGCAGCTTACCCCAGGCAGGGGCGGAGACCCAGTACTTC.

In this sample, this clonotype turned up many times. The CDR3 sequence: CASSPRDRGFDEQYF. The CDR3 nucleotides read TGTGCCAGCAGCCCCCGGGACAGGGGGTTCGACGAGCAGTACTTC. The chain couples TRBV12-3 or TRBV12-4 to TRBJ2-7, with 11 positions matching TRBD1. The CDR3 length is 15 residues. V shed 6 bases, J shed 5 bases, and the junction held 9 bases outside the gene matches.

The CDR3 DNA is TGTGCCAGCAGCACGATACATGATGTGGTAAGGAGTCAGCCCCAGCATTTT. This codes for CASSTIHDVVRSQPQHF. This sequence joins TRBV28 and TRBJ1-5; no clear D. The CDR3 contains 17 residues. V was clipped by 6 bases and J by 6 bases, with 24 bases between them. Looked up from germline, CDR1 is MDHEN and CDR2 is SYDVKM.

This clonotype was seen a few times. V and J are TRBV18 and TRBJ1-2; D gene ambiguous. The length of the CDR3 is 13 residues. The ends were cut back, 2 bases at V and 4 bases at J, with 8 bases in the middle. From germline, CDR1 is KGHSH and CDR2 LQKENI. CDR3 nucleotides: TGTGCCAGCTCACCAGAGAGCGGCTATGGCTACACCTTC. Its protein product is CASSPESGYGYTF.

V gene TRBV24-1 combines with J gene TRBJ2-3, with 9 bases fitting TRBD2. Germline values: CDR1 KGHDR, CDR2 SFDVKD. The length of the CDR3 is 15 residues. V gave up 5 bases and J gave up 8 bases; unmatched junction bases: 10. CDR3 residues: CATSAISSGDATQYF. Here the CDR3 DNA reads TGTGCCACCAGTGCCATTTCTAGCGGGGACGCTACGCAGTATTTT.

This chain links TRBV20-1 with TRBJ2-5, with 12 nucleotides matching TRBD2. V was pared by 3 bases and J by 5 bases, with 10 bases of the junction left unmatched. Germline CDR1 and CDR2: DFQATT and SNEGSKA (reference sequence). The CDR3 totals 16 residues. The CDR3 is CSARDLAGGQVETQYF. CDR3 sequence (DNA): TGCAGTGCTAGGGATCTAGCGGGGGGGCAGGTGGAGACCCAGTACTTC.